This T cell receptor beta chain originates from a study of molecular identifiers for immune sequencing clone quantification. Study-level results: The share of molecules held by clones above 20 RNA copies was over 98% in effector cells and under 1% in naive cells. Barcode-sharing identical TCR molecules could underestimate highly expanded clone sizes.

Naive CD8 T cells, phenotype CD8+CD4-CCR7+CD45RA+, were sorted. TCRdb called the PCR reads again in MiXCR, with one record for every CDR3 protein. The table has 490,000 or so distinct CDR3 sequences, around 21% seen once. This clonotype has at least ten counts. What it recognizes is unknown. V dropped 4 bases and J dropped 0 bases, with 13 bases sitting between them. Germline values: CDR1 SGHDN, CDR2 FVKESK. CDR3 length equals 15 residues. J is TRBJ2-7 and V is TRBV14; D remains unclear. This TCR was recovered from a human donor in good health. Some libraries in this study had Jurkat cell RNA spiked in. The sequenced sample was naive CD8+ T cells from blood, with Jurkat cell RNA spiked in. Described subset: FACS-sorted CD8+CD4-CCR7+CD45RA+ naive T cells. In nucleotides, the CDR3 is TGTGCCAGCAGCCCAGCCTGGGTTAGCTCCTACGAGCAGTACTTC. As protein: CASSPAWVSSYEQYF.